The sequence of this TCR beta chain was determined in a study of T cells in Graves' hyperthyroidism and ophthalmopathy. Study-level points and caveats: Most clonotypes expanded in thyroid above 0.001 were likewise present in blood.

Amplification of TCR beta CDR3 regions used RNA as the template. Using the HTBI primer set, a first-round RT-PCR was run on the TCR CDR3. TCRdb itself ran the multiplex PCR reads through MiXCR, one entry per CDR3 protein. The table lists a few hundred thousand distinct CDR3 sequences, about 46% of them singletons. A word on this clonotype: Its target is not known.

This CDR3 has 15 amino acids. V dropped 0 bases and J dropped 4 bases, with 13 bases sitting between them. CDR1 and CDR2 from the germline V gene are SGDLS and YYNGEE. This rearrangement joins TRBV9 to TRBJ2-5; D may be TRBD2 (6 bases). Sequencing was performed on peripheral blood or thyroid tissue (not recorded which). The receptor's source is an adult woman with Graves' disease, either hyperthyroidism or ophthalmopathy (not recorded which). CDR3 in amino acids: CASSVVGGGGETQYF. The CDR3 DNA is TGTGCCAGCAGCGTAGTGGGGGGAGGCGGAGAGACCCAGTACTTC.